This TCR beta chain was captured by sequencing in a study of shared clonotypes between healthy human individuals. Genomic DNA from unsorted samples was obtained from approximately 96 million PBMCs (per sample). For each subset, genomic DNA was distributed in equal portions over several immunoSEQ plates. Measured with immunoSEQ multiplex PCR; TCRdb has only the in-frame clones, and not every one. The repertoire holds some 510,000 clones, with about four fifths as singletons. The CDR3 consists of 16 residues. The germline CDR1 and CDR2 sequences are SGHNT and YYREEE (reference sequence). V gave up 4 bases and J gave up 3 bases; unmatched junction bases: 6. This clone was observed once.

The sequencing sample was made of PBMCs. This sequence was found in a woman in her 40s in good health. Some clones in this sample may be carry-over from other donors' samples. This rearrangement joins TRBV5-4 to TRBJ2-7; 14 bases line up with TRBD2. CDR3 coding DNA: TGTGCCAGCAGCCGGGGACTAGCGGGAGATCTCTACGAGCAGTACTTC. Amino acid sequence: CASSRGLAGDLYEQYF.